This TCR beta chain was recovered during a study of identifying expanded T cells in peripheral blood. TCRdb's copy holds only in-frame clones and misses some; the assay was immunoSEQ multiplex PCR. The table has 60,000 to 70,000 clones, around 87% seen once. The CDR3 is 11 residues long. Trimming left V 5 bases short and J 4 bases short, with 3 bases between. Germline-derived CDR1 and CDR2 are MDHEN and SYDVKM. The study, taken as a whole, reports: Differentially abundant clones: around 1.2 between replicates, roughly 16 at around 14 days, 19 to 20 at four.

This clone was found a few times. What it recognizes is unknown. Sequenced: blood. J is TRBJ1-5 and V is TRBV28, with D unresolved. The receptor was derived from a person between 18 and 69 years old in good health. CDR3 protein: CASSRNQPQHF. The CDR3 bases are TGTGCCAGCAGTCGTAATCAGCCCCAGCATTTT.